The 3 T cell receptor beta chains reported below all come from one sample, sequenced in a study of cytomegalovirus exposure and HLA in healthy donors. PCR involved 60 Vbeta and 13 Jbeta primers. Repertoires were generated with immunoSEQ multiplex PCR, while TCRdb's copy carries only in-frame clones and drops some. The record lists fewer than 60,000 clones, of which the ten most abundant hold approximately 6.5%. Specimen: PBMCs. These receptor sequences come from a middle-aged woman in good health and CMV-seronegative.

The J gene is TRBJ1-1, the V gene TRBV18, with D unresolved. Germline CDR1 KGHSH, CDR2 LQKENI. The CDR3 runs to 13 residues. Trimming pared 5 bases from V and 3 bases from J, leaving 10 bases between. As DNA, the CDR3 is TGTGCCAGCTCATCCTCTCGGGACACTGAAGCTTTCTTT. As protein: CASSSSRDTEAFF.

This chain links TRBV28 with TRBJ2-2; 12 positions match TRBD2. There are 17 residues in the CDR3. V was pared by 5 bases and J by 4 bases, with 8 bases of the junction left unmatched. The germline V gene encodes CDR1 MDHEN and CDR2 SYDVKM. This chain's CDR3 is CASSQTSGGAPTGELFF. The DNA of the CDR3 is TGTGCCAGCAGTCAGACTAGCGGGGGCGCCCCCACCGGGGAGCTGTTTTTT.

The gene calls are TRBV28 and TRBJ1-3; maybe TRBD1 (6 bases). CDR3 length equals 14 residues. Trimming took off 6 bases at V and 2 bases at J, with 11 bases between the two ends. From germline, CDR1 is MDHEN and CDR2 SYDVKM. CDR3 sequence reads: CASRGAGTGNTIYF. CDR3 in DNA: TGTGCCAGCAGGGGGGCCGGGACTGGAAACACCATATATTTT. Filled out from reference TRBV28 and TRBJ1-3, the complete variable domain reads DVKVTQSSRYLVKRTGEKVFLECVQDMDHENMFWYRQDPGLGLRLIYFSYDVKMKEKGDIPEGYSVSREKKERFSLILESASTNQTSMYLCASRGAGTGNTIYFGEGSWLTVV.